These T cell receptor beta chains were read from a single sample in a study of T cells in Graves' hyperthyroidism and ophthalmopathy. TCRdb ran MiXCR on the multiplex PCR reads and lists one entry per CDR3 protein. The table lists 500,000 to 750,000 distinct CDR3 sequences, approximately 15% of them singletons. Material for sequencing was blood. These receptors were taken from a woman aged 25 to 39 with Graves' hyperthyroidism. Both conserved end residues are part of each CDR3. The order of the fields is clone size, D gene, V gene, J gene, CDR3 protein, CDR3 DNA. D genes are given only for firm matches. Size values are once, few and many counts, or a class for expanded clones, and some rows have none.

clone size: many
D gene: NA
V gene: TRBV12-3/TRBV12-4
J gene: TRBJ2-1
CDR3 protein: CASSLKAGEQFF
CDR3 DNA: TGTGCCAGCAGTTTAAAAGCGGGTGAGCAGTTCTTC

clone size: many
D gene: NA
V gene: TRBV29-1
J gene: TRBJ1-1
CDR3 protein: CSVERGRNTEAFF
CDR3 DNA: TGCAGCGTTGAGCGGGGGAGGAACACTGAAGCTTTCTTT

clone size: many
D gene: NA
V gene: TRBV30
J gene: TRBJ2-5
CDR3 protein: CAWSLVSETQYF
CDR3 DNA: TGTGCCTGGAGTCTTGTTTCGGAGACCCAGTACTTC

clone size: many
D gene: TRBD2
V gene: TRBV7-2
J gene: TRBJ2-3
CDR3 protein: CASSYRPSGRTDTQYF
CDR3 DNA: TGTGCCAGCAGCTACCGCCCTAGCGGGAGGACAGATACGCAGTATTTT

clone size: few
D gene: NA
V gene: TRBV6-1
J gene: TRBJ1-2
CDR3 protein: CASTEGTHGYTF
CDR3 DNA: TGTGCCAGCACTGAAGGGACCCATGGCTACACCTTC

clone size: few
D gene: TRBD2
V gene: TRBV2
J gene: TRBJ2-2
CDR3 protein: CASILAGGFTGELFF
CDR3 DNA: TGTGCCAGCATCCTAGCGGGAGGTTTCACCGGGGAGCTGTTTTTT

clone size: many
D gene: TRBD1
V gene: TRBV11-2
J gene: TRBJ2-5
CDR3 protein: CASSAFRDRGWETQYF
CDR3 DNA: TGTGCCAGCAGCGCATTCCGGGACAGGGGATGGGAGACCCAGTACTTC

clone size: many
D gene: TRBD2
V gene: TRBV20-1
J gene: TRBJ2-5
CDR3 protein: CSAVVVAGVGETQYF
CDR3 DNA: TGCAGTGCAGTAGTGGTAGCGGGAGTAGGTGAGACCCAGTACTTC

clone size: few
D gene: NA
V gene: TRBV29-1
J gene: TRBJ2-7
CDR3 protein: CSVLGPREQYF
CDR3 DNA: TGCAGCGTTTTAGGGCCGAGGGAGCAGTACTTC

clone size: many
D gene: NA
V gene: TRBV6-1
J gene: TRBJ2-3
CDR3 protein: CASRGTDTQYF
CDR3 DNA: TGTGCCAGCAGGGGCACAGATACGCAGTATTTT

clone size: many
D gene: TRBD1
V gene: TRBV5-6
J gene: TRBJ2-7
CDR3 protein: CASSYRGLGEQYF
CDR3 DNA: TGTGCCAGCAGCTACAGGGGGCTAGGTGAGCAGTACTTC

clone size: NA
D gene: NA
V gene: TRBV20-1
J gene: TRBJ2-2
CDR3 protein: CSAHGSPIGELFF
CDR3 DNA: TGCAGTGCGCACGGGAGCCCCATCGGGGAGCTGTTTTTT

clone size: many
D gene: NA
V gene: TRBV5-1
J gene: TRBJ1-5
CDR3 protein: CASSQGTDFLNQPQHF
CDR3 DNA: TGCGCCAGCAGCCAAGGAACAGATTTCCTCAATCAGCCCCAGCATTTT

clone size: NA
D gene: TRBD2
V gene: TRBV4-3
J gene: TRBJ2-7
CDR3 protein: CASSQTSGSGEQYF
CDR3 DNA: TGCGCCAGCAGCCAAACTAGCGGGAGTGGTGAGCAGTACTTC

clone size: NA
D gene: TRBD2
V gene: TRBV24-1
J gene: TRBJ2-7
CDR3 protein: CATSDTLAGGHYEQYF
CDR3 DNA: TGTGCCACCAGTGATACACTAGCGGGAGGCCACTACGAGCAGTACTTC

clone size: many
D gene: NA
V gene: TRBV20-1
J gene: TRBJ2-6
CDR3 protein: CSALRAGDFGGANVLTF
CDR3 DNA: TGCAGTGCCCTCCGCGCTGGGGACTTTGGGGGGGCCAACGTCCTGACTTTC

clone size: many
D gene: TRBD2
V gene: TRBV27
J gene: TRBJ2-7
CDR3 protein: CASSNGLAGTYEQYF
CDR3 DNA: TGTGCCAGCAGTAACGGACTAGCGGGTACCTACGAGCAGTACTTC

clone size: NA
D gene: NA
V gene: TRBV28
J gene: TRBJ1-2
CDR3 protein: CASSPSPDMYLGGYTF
CDR3 DNA: TGTGCCAGCAGTCCCTCGCCTGACATGTATCTCGGTGGCTACACCTTC

clone size: many
D gene: NA
V gene: TRBV28
J gene: TRBJ1-5
CDR3 protein: CASRTVNNQPQHF
CDR3 DNA: TGTGCCAGCAGGACAGTCAACAATCAGCCCCAGCATTTT

clone size: NA
D gene: NA
V gene: TRBV6-1
J gene: TRBJ2-1
CDR3 protein: CASSMDSTIYNEQFF
CDR3 DNA: TGTGCCAGCAGTATGGACTCCACGATCTACAATGAGCAGTTCTTC

clone size: NA
D gene: TRBD1
V gene: TRBV18
J gene: TRBJ2-3
CDR3 protein: CASSPWLGTAQSTDTQYF
CDR3 DNA: TGTGCCAGCTCACCATGGCTTGGGACAGCCCAGAGCACAGATACGCAGTATTTT

clone size: NA
D gene: NA
V gene: TRBV19
J gene: TRBJ2-2
CDR3 protein: CASSMLPGNTGELFF
CDR3 DNA: TGTGCCAGTAGTATGCTCCCAGGGAACACCGGGGAGCTGTTTTTT

clone size: many
D gene: NA
V gene: TRBV7-3
J gene: TRBJ2-1
CDR3 protein: CASSFQAGDNEQFF
CDR3 DNA: TGTGCCAGCAGCTTTCAGGCCGGGGACAATGAGCAGTTCTTC

clone size: many
D gene: TRBD2
V gene: TRBV10-3
J gene: TRBJ2-1
CDR3 protein: CAIKKATSGGYNEQFF
CDR3 DNA: TGTGCCATCAAAAAGGCTACTAGCGGGGGCTACAATGAGCAGTTCTTC

clone size: many
D gene: TRBD2
V gene: TRBV7-2
J gene: TRBJ2-7
CDR3 protein: CASSLIVILAGGEQYF
CDR3 DNA: TGTGCCAGCAGCTTAATCGTAATACTAGCGGGGGGCGAGCAGTACTTC

clone size: NA
D gene: NA
V gene: TRBV12-3/TRBV12-4
J gene: TRBJ1-2
CDR3 protein: CASSLAGGPEANYGYTF
CDR3 DNA: TGTGCCAGCTCCCTAGCGGGGGGGCCCGAAGCTAACTATGGCTACACCTTC

clone size: many
D gene: NA
V gene: TRBV12-3/TRBV12-4
J gene: TRBJ2-7
CDR3 protein: CASSPWDSYEQYF
CDR3 DNA: TGTGCCAGCAGCCCTTGGGACTCCTACGAGCAGTACTTC

clone size: NA
D gene: NA
V gene: TRBV28
J gene: TRBJ2-2
CDR3 protein: CASKGGGTGELFF
CDR3 DNA: TGTGCCAGCAAGGGAGGGGGGACCGGGGAGCTGTTTTTT

clone size: many
D gene: TRBD2
V gene: TRBV28
J gene: TRBJ2-7
CDR3 protein: CASSATSGSDLSYEQYF
CDR3 DNA: TGTGCCAGCAGCGCGACTAGCGGATCAGACCTCTCCTACGAGCAGTACTTC

clone size: many
D gene: TRBD2
V gene: TRBV7-9
J gene: TRBJ2-5
CDR3 protein: CASRRGLAAEETQYF
CDR3 DNA: TGTGCCAGCAGAAGGGGACTAGCGGCCGAAGAGACCCAGTACTTC

clone size: few
D gene: TRBD2
V gene: TRBV20-1
J gene: TRBJ2-1
CDR3 protein: CSARMRITSGRNEQFF
CDR3 DNA: TGCAGTGCTAGAATGAGAATAACTAGCGGGAGGAATGAGCAGTTCTTC